A single sample gave rise to the 32 T cell receptor beta chains below, sequenced in a study of T cells after yellow fever vaccination. TCRdb reanalysed the 5' RACE reads using MiXCR and keeps one entry per CDR3 protein. Among about 210,000 distinct CDR3 sequences listed, roughly 6.2% were seen once. The sequencing here drew on CD4+ T cells sorted from PBMCs, taken on the day of the yellow fever booster vaccination. These receptors were collected from a man aged 30 to 45 who received the YFV17D yellow fever vaccine.

V gene TRBV3-1 combines with J gene TRBJ1-3; 8 positions match TRBD1. In germline, CDR1 is LGHDT, CDR2 YNNKEL (reference sequence). The V and J ends lost 4 bases and 2 bases, in that order; junction bases with no gene match: 10. This CDR3 region has 17 residues. CDR3: CASSPQGANLPGNTIYF. Here the CDR3 DNA reads TGTGCCAGCAGCCCTCAGGGGGCAAACCTACCTGGAAACACCATATATTTT.

This chain joins TRBV12-3 or TRBV12-4 and TRBJ1-1, with a possible D match to TRBD1 (6 bases). The CDR3 contains 14 residues. Trimming cost V 7 bases and J 2 bases, with 14 bases left between them. As DNA, the CDR3 is TGTGCCAGCACCCTGGGGGGGGCTAACACTGAAGCTTTCTTT. This codes for CASTLGGANTEAFF.

The CDR3 sequence is CASSLVGVAQFF. The CDR3 bases are TGCGCCAGCAGCTTGGTAGGGGTCGCCCAGTTCTTC. J is TRBJ2-1 and V is TRBV5-1; weak D call: TRBD1 (5 bases). Germline V gives CDR1 SGHRS, CDR2 YFSETQ. The ends were cut back, 0 bases at V and 13 bases at J, with 11 bases in the middle. This CDR3 has 12 amino acids.

In its sample, this clonotype was seen a few times. This sequence joins TRBV7-8 and TRBJ1-5; no clear D gene. CDR1 and CDR2 (germline): SGHVS, FQNEAQ. Trimming cost V 5 bases and J 2 bases, with 10 bases left between them. There are 14 residues in the CDR3. CDR3 nucleotide sequence: TGTGCCAGCAGCCTGCGTTCGGGCAATCAGCCCCAGCATTTT. As protein: CASSLRSGNQPQHF.

V is TRBV5-1 and J is TRBJ2-7; D remains ambiguous. The ends were cut back, 4 bases at V and 0 bases at J, with 17 bases in the middle. The CDR3 is 16 residues long. Looked up from germline, CDR1 is SGHRS and CDR2 is YFSETQ. In DNA, the CDR3 is TGCGCCAGCAGCCCTAATTCGGTTTCGAGCTCCTACGAGCAGTACTTC. This sequence encodes CASSPNSVSSSYEQYF.

This clonotype has more than one count but fewer than ten. The rearrangement links TRBV29-1 to TRBJ2-7; D assignment may be TRBD1 or TRBD2 (5 bases each). CDR1 is SQVTM, CDR2 ANQGSEA, per germline. Deletions cut 5 bases from V and 6 bases from J, with 17 bases between. The CDR3 is made up of 13 amino acids. CDR3 residues: CSVLGTLAGEQYF. The CDR3, as DNA: TGCAGCGTTTTAGGGACGCTGGCGGGCGAGCAGTACTTC.

For the CDR3, the DNA is TGCAGTGCTAGACCCCCGGGATCAGATGGCTACACCTTC. It specifies CSARPPGSDGYTF. This chain uses TRBV20-1 with TRBJ1-2; D gene unclear. The V end was cut by 2 bases, the J end by 6 bases, with 13 bases between. The CDR3 runs 13 residues. Germline V gene data show CDR1 as DFQATT and CDR2 as SNEGSKA (reference sequence).

The chain joins TRBV7-9 to TRBJ2-5, with D perhaps matching TRBD2 (6 bases). The ends were cut back, 0 bases at V and 2 bases at J, with 10 bases in the middle. The CDR3 sequence is 15 residues long. Looked up from germline, CDR1 is SEHNR and CDR2 is FQNEAQ (reference sequence). This CDR3 reads CASSLATGSQETQYF. The CDR3 DNA reads as TGTGCCAGCAGCTTAGCTACCGGGAGTCAAGAGACCCAGTACTTC.

Many counts were recorded for this clonotype. The chain is built from TRBV29-1 and TRBJ2-3; D call uncertain. V lost 5 bases to trimming and J lost 2 bases, with 11 bases between them. Germline CDR1 is SQVTM and CDR2 is ANQGSEA. The CDR3 contains 13 residues. The CDR3 DNA is TGCAGCGTTAAAGGGATTTCCACAGATACGCAGTATTTT. Translation: CSVKGISTDTQYF.

This clonotype was found a few times. This chain links TRBV28 with TRBJ2-5, with D tentatively TRBD2 (6 bases). CDR3 length: 14 amino acids. Germline assignment: CDR1 MDHEN and CDR2 SYDVKM. The ends were cut back, 8 bases at V and 5 bases at J, with 18 bases in the middle. CDR3 loop: CASLPPGLLETQYF. For the CDR3, the DNA is TGTGCCAGCCTCCCCCCGGGACTGCTCGAGACCCAGTACTTC.

This clonotype has only a few counts. The V and J genes are TRBV6-2 or TRBV6-3 and TRBJ2-5; weak D call: TRBD2 (6 bases). CDR1 is MNHEY and CDR2 is SVGEGT in the germline V gene. The CDR3 covers 13 residues. The germline V and J ends were trimmed by 2 bases and 5 bases, with 9 bases remaining between them. CDR3 region: CASSYKGGETQYF. CDR3 in DNA: TGTGCCAGCAGTTACAAGGGAGGCGAGACCCAGTACTTC.

This clonotype was found a few times. This rearrangement joins TRBV10-1 to TRBJ2-5; the match to TRBD1 covers 7 bases. J was trimmed by 5 bases and V by 6 bases; bases with no gene match: 6. The CDR3 loop spans 13 amino acids. Per germline, CDR1 WNHNN and CDR2 SYGVQD (reference sequence). The CDR3 coding sequence is TGCGCCAGCAGCCACAGGGGTTCGGAGACCCAGTACTTC. This codes for CASSHRGSETQYF.

This clonotype was recorded at least ten times. This chain joins TRBV18 and TRBJ2-1; TRBD2 aligns across 10 bases. The V gene's germline CDR1 is KGHSH and CDR2 LQKENI. CDR3 length: 13 amino acids. Trimming at V came to 5 bases and at J to 13 bases, leaving 8 bases not matched to a gene. The CDR3 coding sequence is TGTGCCAGCTCAACTGGACTAGCGGAGACCCAGTTCTTC. It translates to CASSTGLAETQFF. Supplemented by reference TRBV18 and TRBJ2-1, the full variable domain reads NAGVMQNPRHLVRRRGQEARLRCSPMKGHSHVYWYRQLPEEGLKFMVYLQKENIIDESGMPKERFSAEFPKEGPSILRIQQVVRGDSAAYFCASSTGLAETQFFGPGTRLTVL.

This clonotype came up a few times. The chain joins TRBV20-1 to TRBJ2-1, with 8 bases identical to TRBD2. The CDR3 has 12 amino acids. With 4 bases clipped from V and 5 bases from J, the junction kept 1 base outside the gene matches. Per germline, CDR1 DFQATT and CDR2 SNEGSKA (reference sequence). CDR3 nucleotide sequence: TGCAGTGCTAATAGCGGGAACAATGAGCAGTTCTTC. It translates to CSANSGNNEQFF.

This clonotype was seen only a few times. The CDR3 loop reads CASSIYSYNEQFF. The DNA for the CDR3 is TGTGCCAGCAGTATATACTCCTACAATGAGCAGTTCTTC. V gene TRBV11-2 combines with J gene TRBJ2-1; no definite D call. Trimming removed 6 bases from V and 0 bases from J, with 6 bases in between. Germline V CDR1 and CDR2: SGHAT, FQNNGV. This CDR3 spans 13 amino acids.

This clonotype was observed a handful of times. This sequence joins TRBV20-1 and TRBJ1-4; 8 nucleotides line up with TRBD1. From germline, CDR1 is DFQATT and CDR2 SNEGSKA (reference sequence). This CDR3 is built from 15 residues. The J segment lost 5 bases and the V segment lost 3 bases, leaving 8 bases of the junction unmatched. CDR3 DNA sequence: TGCAGTGCTAGCCCCCCCCGGACAGGGAATGAAAAACTGTTTTTT. Translated, it gives CSASPPRTGNEKLFF.

The rearrangement uses TRBV20-1 and TRBJ2-1; 8 bases align to TRBD2. Losses at the gene ends were 2 bases for V and 4 bases for J; bases not matched to a gene: 7. This CDR3 is 15 amino acids long. Germline CDR1 DFQATT, CDR2 SNEGSKA (reference sequence). The DNA for the CDR3 is TGCAGTGCTAGAATTCGGGGACTAGTATACAATGAGCAGTTCTTC. It is translated as CSARIRGLVYNEQFF.

This clonotype was found many times. The chain uses TRBV20-1 and TRBJ2-7; TRBD1 might be the D (6 bases). Between the trimmed V and J ends, which lost 3 bases and 2 bases, there was a span of 14 bases. Germline-derived CDR1 and CDR2 are DFQATT and SNEGSKA (reference sequence). The CDR3 is made up of 14 amino acids. This chain's CDR3 is CSASRHRDTYEQYF. The CDR3 bases are TGCAGTGCTAGTCGCCACAGGGATACCTACGAGCAGTACTTC.

Comment on this clonotype: This may stem from a read error, because a much larger clone lies one nucleotide away. The genes are TRBV3-1 and TRBJ2-6, with D possibly TRBD1 on 5 matching bases. The length of the CDR3 is 15 residues. The germline gives CDR1 LGHDT, CDR2 YNNKEL (reference sequence). The V end lost 8 bases, the J end lost 2 bases, and 13 bases lay between the germline ends. The CDR3 region has the DNA TGTGCCAGCGGAACACAGGTGCCTGGGGCCAACGTCCTGACTTTC. The encoded protein is CASGTQVPGANVLTF.

This clonotype was observed a few times. This chain uses TRBV5-5 with TRBJ1-1; D gene uncertain. Trimming removed 6 bases at V and 0 bases at J, with 15 bases between. The CDR3 is 15 amino acids. Germline V gene sequence: CDR1 SGHKS, CDR2 YYEKEE (reference sequence). CDR3 region: CASIYNSNMNTEAFF. Here the CDR3 DNA reads TGTGCCAGCATTTATAACTCCAACATGAACACTGAAGCTTTCTTT.

To note about this clonotype: A much larger clone differs by one base, so this may be a read error. The J gene is TRBJ2-7, the V gene TRBV11-2; the D is unclear. Per the germline V gene, CDR1 is SGHAT and CDR2 is FQNNGV. V was pared by 0 bases and J by 1 base, with 10 bases between. The CDR3 totals 15 residues. CDR3 nucleotide sequence: TGTGCCAGCAGCTTAGACTGGACCGCGTCCTACGAGCAGTACTTC. Translated: CASSLDWTASYEQYF.

Many counts were recorded for this clonotype. This chain uses TRBV10-3 with TRBJ2-7; TRBD2 aligns across 8 bases. The germline V gene encodes CDR1 ENHRY and CDR2 SYGVKD. CDR3 size: 15 residues. V was pared by 3 bases and J by 2 bases, with 6 bases of the junction left unmatched. Here the CDR3 DNA reads TGTGCCATCAGTGATATAACTAGCGGCGCCTACGAGCAGTACTTC. It codes for CAISDITSGAYEQYF.

This clonotype was detected ten times or more. V usage is TRBV20-1 and J usage is TRBJ2-7; D is undetermined. This CDR3 spans 14 amino acids. Trimming stripped 0 bases from V and 6 bases from J, with 15 bases between. Looked up from germline, CDR1 is DFQATT and CDR2 is SNEGSKA (reference sequence). As DNA, the CDR3 is TGCAGTGCTAGAGAAGGAGATTTGGTGGGCGAGCAGTACTTC. Encoded protein: CSAREGDLVGEQYF.

The V call is TRBV5-6, the J call TRBJ2-7; 9 positions agree with TRBD1. The germline gives CDR1 SGHDT, CDR2 YYEEEE. After removal of 4 bases from V and 9 bases from J, the junction contained 17 bases not matched to a gene. This CDR3 has 16 amino acids. Here the CDR3 DNA reads TGTGCCAGCAGCACCCCAACTACCGGGACAGGGCTTGGGCAGTACTTC. Translated, it gives CASSTPTTGTGLGQYF.

Ten or more counts support this clonotype. DNA of the CDR3: TGTGCCAGCAGTCTTGGACAGGGGAATAAGCAGTTCTTC. Translated: CASSLGQGNKQFF. The chain carries TRBV6-2 or TRBV6-3 and TRBJ2-1; TRBD1 matches 9 bases. V shed 5 bases, J shed 11 bases, and the junction held 7 bases outside the gene matches. Germline CDR1 and CDR2: MNHEY and SVGEGT. The CDR3 runs 13 residues.

This clonotype was observed many times. The rearrangement links TRBV11-2 to TRBJ2-1; 11 bases agree with TRBD2. The germline V gene has CDR1 SGHAT and CDR2 FQNNGV. V shed 5 bases, J shed 4 bases, and the junction held 4 bases outside the gene matches. The CDR3 is made up of 15 amino acids. In DNA, the CDR3 is TGTGCCAGCAGCCCGGGACTAGCGGAGTACAATGAGCAGTTCTTC. Translation: CASSPGLAEYNEQFF. Filled out from reference TRBV11-2 and TRBJ2-1, the complete variable domain reads EAGVAQSPRYKIIEKRQSVAFWCNPISGHATLYWYQQILGQGPKLLIQFQNNGVVDDSQLPKDRFSAERLKGVDSTLKIQPAKLEDSAVYLCASSPGLAEYNEQFFGPGTRLTVL.

This clonotype was recorded at least ten times. The CDR3 DNA follows: TGTGCCAGCCGGAAGCGGGGGAACACAGATACGCAGTATTTT. As protein: CASRKRGNTDTQYF. The V and J genes are TRBV5-8 and TRBJ2-3; 8 bases align to TRBD2. Trimming took 7 bases from V and 2 from J; bases not matched to a gene: 6. Per germline, CDR1 SGHTS and CDR2 YDEGEE. This CDR3 has 14 residues.

This clonotype has a handful of counts. The germline gene is not matched at one end of the junction; a read error may be the cause. CDR3 nucleotide sequence: TGTGCCAGCAGTTATCAGACCGGGACTAGTTACCTCTTC. Its protein product is CASSYQTGTSYLF. The V and J genes are TRBV6-6 and TRBJ2-1; 8 nucleotides match TRBD2. This CDR3 region has 13 residues. Germline assignment: CDR1 MNHNY and CDR2 SVGAGI (reference sequence).

The sample holds a few counts of this clonotype. This sequence joins TRBV15 and TRBJ1-2; the D gene is possibly TRBD1 (6 bases). Germline CDR1 reads LNHNV; CDR2 reads YYDKDF (reference sequence). Trimming removed 0 bases at V and 6 bases at J, with 11 bases between. The length of the CDR3 is 14 residues. CDR3: CATSRDPQGNGYTF. The CDR3 bases are TGTGCCACCAGCAGAGATCCACAGGGAAATGGCTACACCTTC.

The chain is built from TRBV11-2 and TRBJ1-2; D remains unclear. The germline V gene encodes CDR1 SGHAT and CDR2 FQNNGV. V was cut by 4 bases and J by 4 bases, with 10 bases left in between. The CDR3 sequence is 13 residues long. The CDR3 region has the DNA TGTGCCAGCAGCTCGACCGGACTCTATGGCTACACCTTC. It codes for CASSSTGLYGYTF.

The chain employs TRBV18 and TRBJ2-5; possibly TRBD1 for D (5 bases). V gave up 2 bases and J gave up 8 bases, with 21 bases separating them. This CDR3 spans 16 amino acids. Germline V gene data show CDR1 as KGHSH and CDR2 as LQKENI. CDR3 sequence: CASSPSGYGFQGTQYF. The CDR3 DNA is TGTGCCAGCTCACCATCTGGCTATGGGTTCCAGGGAACCCAGTACTTC.

The chain links TRBV5-4 to TRBJ1-3; D is unclear. This CDR3 is built from 14 residues. Germline loops: CDR1 SGHNT, CDR2 YYREEE (reference sequence). The V end was cut by 2 bases, the J end by 0 bases, with 6 bases between. Here the CDR3 reads CASSFSGSGNTIYF. CDR3 coding DNA: TGTGCCAGCAGCTTCAGCGGCTCTGGAAACACCATATATTTT.